This TCR beta chain was observed in a study of T cell responses to AZD1222 COVID-19 vaccine. Concerning this clone itself: Its antigen is as yet unknown.

General study points: Two AZD1222 doses significantly raised spike-specific TCR breadth and depth over controls. Spike-wide vaccine-associated CD4 TCRs dominated at 160-218 and 743-854. The number of AZD1222 recipients seropositive at baseline was only five or six. Donors were mostly white British, more females; clonal diversity possibly underestimated.

Repertoires were generated with immunoSEQ multiplex PCR, while TCRdb's copy carries only in-frame clones and drops some. The sample records about 100,000 clones, about 87% being singletons. This sample comprised peripheral blood, obtained on day 0 of AZD1222 vaccination. The receptor comes from an adult in good health.

CDR3 residues: CASSASQGDTQYF. DNA for the CDR3: TGTGCCAGCAGCGCCTCTCAGGGGGATACGCAGTATTTT. The gene calls are TRBV7-2 and TRBJ2-3; possible D gene TRBD1, 6 bases. This CDR3 has 13 residues. In germline, CDR1 is SGHTA, CDR2 FQGNSA. Trimming left V 5 bases short and J 6 bases short, with 12 bases between. Filled out from reference TRBV7-2 and TRBJ2-3, the complete variable domain reads GAGVSQSPSNKVTEKGKDVELRCDPISGHTALYWYRQSLGQGLEFLIYFQGNSAPDKSGLPSDRFSAERTGGSVSTLTIQRTQQEDSAVYLCASSASQGDTQYFGPGTRLTVL.